This T cell receptor beta chain was captured by sequencing in a study of identical twins. Study results and caveats: In beta out-of-frame sequences, the excess sharing between twins was weaker. Insertions ran lower in abundant cord blood beta clonotypes, though not in memory repertoires.

Healthy Caucasian donors formed the entire cohort. The sample holds many counts of this clonotype. Antigen: not known. Addition of a universal primer site occurred through template switching, and cDNA carried unique molecular identifiers. TCRdb re-derived calls from the 5' RACE reads in MiXCR, one entry per CDR3 protein. The sample includes about 210,000 distinct CDR3 sequences, roughly a tenth of them seen just once. CDR1 and CDR2 from the germline V gene are DFQATT and SNEGSKA (reference sequence). This CDR3 is 16 amino acids long. The junction had 8 bases not matched to a gene; V was cut back by 0 bases and J by 4 bases.

This clonotype was sampled from a woman aged 18-29 years in good health. J is TRBJ2-1 and V is TRBV20-1; 8 bases fit TRBD1. The specimen was memory (CD45RO+) T cells sorted from blood. The CDR3 DNA sequence: TGCAGTGCTAGAGACGCAGGGGGCAGGGTTTACAATGAGCAGTTCTTC. Protein sequence: CSARDAGGRVYNEQFF.